These 27 T cell receptor beta chains share one sample of origin, sequenced in a study of cytomegalovirus exposure and HLA in healthy donors. PCR employed 60 Vbeta and 13 Jbeta primers. Here immunoSEQ multiplex PCR was the method, and the copy in TCRdb shows in-frame clones only, minus some. The sample shows roughly 99,000 clones, roughly 73% of them seen only once. Material: PBMCs. The receptors stem from a woman in her thirties or forties in good health and CMV-seronegative.

A few counts support this clone. The V call is TRBV5-4, the J call TRBJ2-1; TRBD2 aligns across 10 bases. The CDR3 runs to 15 residues. The V gene end was trimmed by 1 base and the J gene end by 10 bases; junction bases not matched to a gene: 8. In germline, CDR1 is SGHNT, CDR2 YYREEE (reference sequence). This CDR3 reads CASSLKLAGELEQFF. The CDR3 region has the DNA TGTGCCAGCAGCTTGAAGCTAGCGGGGGAGTTGGAGCAGTTCTTC.

This clone was found once. The CDR3 is CASSLRGQGDTQYF. CDR3 nucleotide sequence: TGCGCCAGCAGCCTCAGGGGGCAGGGGGATACGCAGTATTTT. The chain is built from TRBV4-3 and TRBJ2-3; TRBD1 agrees at 8 bases. Germline lookup yields CDR1 LGHNA and CDR2 YSLEER. The CDR3 has 14 amino acids. V gave up 4 bases and J gave up 6 bases; unmatched junction bases: 6.

This clone has just a few counts. V usage is TRBV28 and J usage is TRBJ2-3, with D maybe TRBD2 (7 bases). V gave up 8 bases and J gave up 1 base, with 19 bases separating them. This CDR3 is 16 amino acids long. Germline assignment: CDR1 MDHEN and CDR2 SYDVKM. CDR3 in amino acids: CASGAGARLGTDTQYF. The CDR3 bases are TGTGCCAGCGGGGCGGGGGCCCGCCTTGGCACAGATACGCAGTATTTT.

This chain uses TRBV18 with TRBJ2-2; 7 nucleotides agree with TRBD1. The germline V gene has CDR1 KGHSH and CDR2 LQKENI. The CDR3 has 16 amino acids. V was clipped by 1 base and J by 7 bases; unmatched bases: 9. In DNA form, the CDR3 reads TGTGCCAGCTCACCACAGGGGGCGCTCGGTCGCGGGGAGCTGTTTTTT. Translated: CASSPQGALGRGELFF.

The V call is TRBV6-5, the J call TRBJ2-5; 9 nucleotides align to TRBD1. CDR1 and CDR2 from the germline V gene are MNHEY and SVGAGI. CDR3 size: 16 residues. Germline trimming cut 4 bases from V and 3 bases from J; bases unmatched to any gene: 9. The CDR3 region has the DNA TGTGCCAGCAGTTCAATCCCCGGGACAGGGAAAGAGACCCAGTACTTC. Amino acid sequence: CASSSIPGTGKETQYF.

This clone was seen just once. This chain joins TRBV18 and TRBJ2-7, with TRBD1 matching 7 bases. The CDR3 sequence is 13 residues long. The V gene's germline CDR1 is KGHSH and CDR2 LQKENI. After removal of 3 bases from V and 1 base from J, the junction contained 0 bases not matched to a gene. CDR3: CASSPDRSYEQYF. CDR3 bases: TGTGCCAGCTCACCGGACAGGTCCTACGAGCAGTACTTC.

The rearrangement uses TRBV6-5 and TRBJ2-7; 8 nucleotides agree with TRBD1. This CDR3 contains 14 residues. Trimming removed 2 bases from V and 3 bases from J; junction bases left unmatched: 3. Germline V CDR1 and CDR2: MNHEY, SVGAGI. The CDR3 is CASSYRQGIYEQYF. Here the CDR3 DNA reads TGTGCCAGCAGTTACCGACAGGGGATCTACGAGCAGTACTTC.

The V and J genes are TRBV7-9 and TRBJ1-1, with D possibly TRBD1 on 6 matching bases. Germline CDR1 SEHNR, CDR2 FQNEAQ (reference sequence). The CDR3 sequence is 13 residues long. V lost 5 bases to trimming and J lost 7 bases, with 14 bases between them. CDR3: CASSRRDTYEAFF. The CDR3 region has the DNA TGTGCCAGCAGCCGTCGGGACACCTATGAAGCTTTCTTT.

The chain links TRBV19 to TRBJ2-5, with a possible D match to TRBD1 (6 bases). The V gene's germline CDR1 is LNHDA and CDR2 SQIVND (reference sequence). V dropped 4 bases and J dropped 5 bases, with 14 bases sitting between them. This CDR3 has 14 amino acids. The CDR3 loop reads CASSRAAGVETQYF. Written as DNA, the CDR3 is TGTGCCAGTAGTAGGGCAGCAGGGGTGGAGACCCAGTACTTC.

In nucleotides, the CDR3 is TGTGCCAGCAGCCAACAACACAACATGAACACTGAAGCTTTCTTT. It is translated as CASSQQHNMNTEAFF. J is TRBJ1-1 and V is TRBV14; D uncertain. The CDR3 is 15 amino acids. Deletions cut 2 bases from V and 0 bases from J, with 10 bases between. The germline gives CDR1 SGHDN, CDR2 FVKESK.

The rearrangement uses TRBV4-3 and TRBJ1-1; unclear D gene. The CDR3 has 14 residues. Deletions cut 4 bases from V and 0 bases from J, with 9 bases between. Germline loops: CDR1 LGHNA, CDR2 YSLEER. The CDR3 nucleotides read TGCGCCAGCAGCCCGACGGGAGTGAACACTGAAGCTTTCTTT. Protein product: CASSPTGVNTEAFF.

This chain connects TRBV7-9 to TRBJ1-1; D is perhaps TRBD1 (6 bases). Germline lookup yields CDR1 SEHNR and CDR2 FQNEAQ (reference sequence). This CDR3 spans 14 amino acids. Trimming removed 5 bases at V and 11 bases at J, with 21 bases between. Here the CDR3 DNA reads TGTGCCAGCAGCCCACGGGACAAAGCTTGCTTGGCTTTCTTT. The encoded protein is CASSPRDKACLAFF.

The chain couples TRBV5-4 to TRBJ2-7; 9 bases are shared with TRBD2. The CDR3 spans 14 residues. CDR1 and CDR2 from the germline V gene are SGHNT and YYREEE (reference sequence). Trimming took 0 bases from V and 2 from J; bases not matched to a gene: 0. The CDR3, as DNA: TGTGCCAGCAGCTTGGAGCGGGGGGCCTACGAGCAGTACTTC. This encodes CASSLERGAYEQYF.

The J gene is TRBJ1-6, the V gene TRBV19; the match to TRBD1 covers 7 bases. J lost 9 bases, V lost 6 bases, and 8 bases had no gene match. Germline CDR1 is LNHDA and CDR2 is SQIVND (reference sequence). This CDR3 has 14 residues. Written as DNA, the CDR3 is TGTGCCAGTAGCCCTACAGGGGTGAGTTCACCCCTCCACTTT. This sequence encodes CASSPTGVSSPLHF.

This clone has a handful of counts. This chain connects TRBV5-5 to TRBJ1-4, with TRBD1 as a possible D gene (5 bases). Germline V CDR1 and CDR2: SGHKS, YYEKEE (reference sequence). Trimming cost V 4 bases and J 2 bases, with 12 bases left between them. The CDR3 loop spans 15 amino acids. Here the CDR3 reads CASSTRVWTNEKLFF. DNA of the CDR3: TGTGCCAGCAGCACCAGGGTATGGACTAATGAAAAACTGTTTTTT.

The rearrangement uses TRBV2 and TRBJ2-7; no firm D call. Germline V CDR1 and CDR2: SNHLY, FYNNEI. This CDR3 comprises 14 residues. V lost 7 bases to trimming and J lost 2 bases, with 15 bases between them. The CDR3 DNA reads as TGTGCCAGCACTAATAATGACATAACCTACGAGCAGTACTTC. Translated, it gives CASTNNDITYEQYF.

This clone appeared once. CDR3 coding DNA: TGTGCCAGCAGTGAATTGGGGACAGGGATCGCCGAGCAGTACTTC. As protein: CASSELGTGIAEQYF. V usage is TRBV25-1 and J usage is TRBJ2-7; TRBD1 matches at 9 bases. CDR1 is MGHDK and CDR2 is SYGVNS in the germline V gene. Germline trimming cut 1 base from V and 6 bases from J; bases unmatched to any gene: 7. The CDR3 is made up of 15 amino acids.

A few counts support this clone. This chain uses TRBV5-1 with TRBJ2-5; the match to TRBD2 covers 8 bases. The germline V gene encodes CDR1 SGHRS and CDR2 YFSETQ. The J segment lost 2 bases and the V segment lost 4 bases, leaving 4 bases of the junction unmatched. This CDR3 has 14 amino acids. The CDR3 spells CASSRGGGQETQYF. In DNA form, the CDR3 reads TGCGCCAGCAGCCGGGGGGGAGGGCAAGAGACCCAGTACTTC.

There are a few counts of this clone. The rearrangement joins TRBV5-1 to TRBJ1-2; D uncertain. V lost 2 bases and J lost 2, with 13 bases in between. CDR3 length: 15 residues. Looked up from germline, CDR1 is SGHRS and CDR2 is YFSETQ. CDR3 region: CASSFGQEENYGYTF. The DNA for the CDR3 is TGCGCCAGCAGCTTTGGCCAGGAGGAAAACTATGGCTACACCTTC.

This sequence joins TRBV6-6 and TRBJ1-1; D is uncertain. This CDR3 contains 15 residues. Trimming cost V 2 bases and J 1 base, with 11 bases left between them. Germline V gene lookup returns CDR1 MNHNY and CDR2 SVGAGI (reference sequence). CDR3 sequence reads: CASSYAQTGNTEAFF. As DNA, the CDR3 is TGTGCCAGCAGTTACGCCCAGACGGGGAACACTGAAGCTTTCTTT.

This clone turned up a few times. The V gene is TRBV30, the J gene TRBJ1-4, with 9 bases that match TRBD1. V lost 2 bases and J lost 6; bases outside the gene matches: 10. CDR1 is GTSNPN, CDR2 SVGIG, per germline (reference sequence). This CDR3 is 16 amino acids long. CDR3 nucleotides: TGTGCCTGGAGTTTTTCCCGGACAGGGGTCGATGAAAAACTGTTTTTT. Translated: CAWSFSRTGVDEKLFF.

About this clone: The same CDR3 is also encoded by other DNA sequences in this sample. V gene TRBV18 combines with J gene TRBJ1-5; 9 bases map to TRBD1. Germline values: CDR1 KGHSH, CDR2 LQKENI. The CDR3 sequence is 14 residues long. V was pared by 2 bases and J by 4 bases, with 0 bases of the junction left unmatched. The CDR3 loop is CASSPGQGNQPQHF. In DNA, the CDR3 is TGTGCCAGCTCACCAGGACAGGGGAATCAGCCCCAGCATTTT. Looking up the rest from reference TRBV18 and TRBJ1-5 gives the full variable domain: NAGVMQNPRHLVRRRGQEARLRCSPMKGHSHVYWYRQLPEEGLKFMVYLQKENIIDESGMPKERFSAEFPKEGPSILRIQQVVRGDSAAYFCASSPGQGNQPQHFGDGTRLSIL.

This chain links TRBV12-5 with TRBJ2-7; 12 bases agree with TRBD1. Germline loops: CDR1 LGHNT, CDR2 FRNRAP. After removal of 5 bases from V and 3 bases from J, the junction contained 5 bases not matched to a gene. The CDR3 contains 15 residues. The CDR3 loop reads CASGKGTGGIYEQYF. The CDR3 nucleotides are TGTGCTAGTGGTAAGGGGACAGGGGGCATCTACGAGCAGTACTTC.

The chain uses TRBV18 and TRBJ2-1; 8 nucleotides line up with TRBD2. CDR1 and CDR2 (germline): KGHSH, LQKENI. The CDR3 is 14 amino acids. Unmatched junction bases numbered 11, after V lost 3 bases and J lost 13 bases. This CDR3 is CASSPPGGAQRQFF. The CDR3 DNA reads TGTGCCAGCTCACCCCCGGGAGGGGCCCAGCGCCAGTTCTTC.

The V gene is TRBV7-3, the J gene TRBJ2-1, with 8 bases lining up with TRBD2. Germline CDR1 and CDR2: SGHTA and FQGTGA. The CDR3 has 16 residues. J was trimmed by 5 bases and V by 0 bases; bases with no gene match: 6. In DNA, the CDR3 is TGTGCCAGCAGCTTAACCTCGAGCGGGGGCCACAATGAGCAGTTCTTC. Amino acid sequence: CASSLTSSGGHNEQFF.

The chain couples TRBV14 to TRBJ2-5, with 11 bases identical to TRBD2. With V trimmed by 4 bases and J by 5 bases, 6 bases remained unmatched. From germline, CDR1 is SGHDN and CDR2 FVKESK. The length of the CDR3 is 15 residues. The DNA for the CDR3 is TGTGCCAGCAGCCCCCGGGCTAGCGGGGGGGAGACCCAGTACTTC. It encodes CASSPRASGGETQYF.

CDR3 residues: CASSPPRQYSNQPQHF. In DNA form, the CDR3 reads TGTGCCAGCAGTCCCCCCCGACAGTATAGCAATCAGCCCCAGCATTTT. V is TRBV28 and J is TRBJ1-5, with D possibly being TRBD1 (5 bases). Germline CDR1 reads MDHEN; CDR2 reads SYDVKM. V gave up 5 bases and J gave up 0 bases, with 14 bases separating them. This CDR3 is built from 16 residues.